This TCR beta chain was retrieved from a study of neurological immune-mediated disorders. General study findings and limits: The greatest TCR clonal expansion appeared in HTLV-1-associated myelopathy and the smallest, falling below healthy controls, in multiple sclerosis. Because no CDR3 amino acid sequences were shared across subjects by expanded clones, private repertoires were suggested in all groups. None of the features examined (clinical or MRI) was associated with the multiple sclerosis repertoire cluster.

The cDNA was synthesized by means of template-switch 5'RACE, which was carried out with 10-nucleotide random UMIs. From the 5' RACE reads, TCRdb called clonotypes with MiXCR, one entry per CDR3 protein. The sample contains about 60,000 distinct CDR3 sequences, more than 4% of which appear only once. Ten or more counts support this clonotype. The antigen remains unidentified. Sequenced material: PBMCs. This clonotype was obtained from a man aged 45-65 years with multiple sclerosis.

The CDR3 bases are TGTGCCGCCGCCCCTGGGGATGAGCAGTTCTTC. Protein sequence: CAAAPGDEQFF. V gene TRBV10-3 combines with J gene TRBJ2-1; no firm D call. The CDR3 has 11 residues. From germline, CDR1 is ENHRY and CDR2 SYGVKD. With 11 bases removed from V and 8 bases from J, the gap between germline ends came to 13 bases.